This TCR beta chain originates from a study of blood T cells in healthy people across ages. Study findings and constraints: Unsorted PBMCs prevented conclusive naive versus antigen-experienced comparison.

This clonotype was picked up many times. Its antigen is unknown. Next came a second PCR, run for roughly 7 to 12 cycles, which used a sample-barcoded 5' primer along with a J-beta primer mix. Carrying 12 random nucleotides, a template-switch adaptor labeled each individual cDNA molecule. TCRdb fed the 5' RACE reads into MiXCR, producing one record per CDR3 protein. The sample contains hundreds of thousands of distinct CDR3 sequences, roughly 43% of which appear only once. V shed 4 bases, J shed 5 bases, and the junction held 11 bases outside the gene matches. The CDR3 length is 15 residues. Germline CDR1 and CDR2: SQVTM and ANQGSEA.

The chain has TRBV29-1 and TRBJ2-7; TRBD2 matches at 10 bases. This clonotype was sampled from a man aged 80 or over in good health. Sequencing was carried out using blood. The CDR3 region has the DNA TGCAGCGTTGTTCCAGCGGGAGGGGTAAAAGACGAGCAGTACTTC. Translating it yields CSVVPAGGVKDEQYF.